This entry describes one T cell receptor (beta chain). Its antigen is unknown. This sample was included in a study of graft-versus-host responses after intestinal transplantation. Study overall: Every one of the recipients received anti-thymocyte globulin induction and afterwards took tacrolimus and steroids for around 3 years. Study-level findings and limits: The marrow of recipients harbored GvH clones, and ileum or blood showed some of them first. Early after transplant, HvG declines were associated with peak levels of circulating GvH clones.

V lost 3 bases, J lost 8 bases, and 9 bases lay in between. Germline V gene lookup returns CDR1 LNHDA and CDR2 SQIVND (reference sequence). The CDR3 consists of 12 residues. Assay: immunoSEQ multiplex PCR; the TCRdb copy retains only in-frame clones and omits some. Of tens of thousands of clones listed, approximately 93% were seen once; the top ten hold less than 0.55%. This receptor was identified in a human donor who received an intestinal transplant. The chain joins TRBV19 to TRBJ2-3; weak D call: TRBD2 (6 bases). The sample was unstimulated CD8+ T cells sorted from spleen or lymph node cells, taken before intestinal transplant. For the CDR3, the DNA is TGTGCCAGTAGTATGGAGGGAGTTACGCAGTATTTT. The encoded protein is CASSMEGVTQYF.